These 18 T cell receptor beta chains share one sample of origin, sequenced in a study of PD-L1 blockade in urothelial cancer. Data came from immunoSEQ multiplex PCR; TCRdb stores just in-frame clones and leaves some out. The data show around 51,000 clones, with about 90% seen just once and around 15% held by the top ten. Here the sequenced sample was PBMCs, taken around atezolizumab (anti-PD-L1) treatment. The receptors shown here come from a man in his fifties or sixties with urothelial cancer.

V and J are TRBV5-1 and TRBJ2-2; 8 nucleotides align to TRBD1. The V gene's germline CDR1 is SGHRS and CDR2 YFSETQ. V was clipped by 0 bases and J by 5 bases; unmatched bases: 0. The CDR3 sequence is 14 residues long. CDR3 coding DNA: TGCGCCAGCAGCTTGGGACAGGGGACCGGGGAGCTGTTTTTT. Protein sequence: CASSLGQGTGELFF. Full variable domain (outside the CDR3, taken from reference TRBV5-1 and TRBJ2-2): KAGVTQTPRYLIKTRGQQVTLSCSPISGHRSVSWYQQTPGQGLQFLFEYFSETQRNKGNFPGRFSGRQFSNSRSEMNVSTLELGDSALYLCASSLGQGTGELFFGEGSRLTVL.

V usage is TRBV28 and J usage is TRBJ2-7; 11 bases match TRBD2. CDR3 length: 16 amino acids. In germline, CDR1 is MDHEN, CDR2 SYDVKM. The ends lost 5 bases at V and 2 bases at J; junction bases unmatched: 8. CDR3 sequence reads: CASSLLLAGGTYEQYF. CDR3 sequence (DNA): TGTGCCAGCAGTCTTCTCCTAGCGGGAGGTACCTACGAGCAGTACTTC.

With respect to this clone: The sample carries other DNA sequences with the same CDR3. This chain uses TRBV27 with TRBJ2-7, with TRBD2 matching 7 bases. This CDR3 contains 15 residues. The germline V gene encodes CDR1 MNHEY and CDR2 SMNVEV (reference sequence). V dropped 0 bases and J dropped 3; count of bases not matched to a gene: 5. The CDR3 spells CASSLSRGLVYEQYF. Here the CDR3 DNA reads TGTGCCAGCAGTTTATCGCGGGGGTTGGTCTACGAGCAGTACTTC.

The J gene is TRBJ2-3, the V gene TRBV15; TRBD2 agrees at 8 bases. V trimming: 4 bases; J trimming: 4 bases; junction bases outside the gene matches: 16. The CDR3 length is 18 residues. Germline assignment: CDR1 LNHNV and CDR2 YYDKDF (reference sequence). CDR3 amino acids: CATSTRKRSGSLPDTQYF. The CDR3 bases are TGTGCCACCAGCACAAGGAAACGGAGCGGGAGTTTGCCAGATACGCAGTATTTT.

V usage is TRBV2 and J usage is TRBJ1-2, with 7 positions matching TRBD1. The CDR3 extends over 17 amino acids. The V gene end was trimmed by 5 bases and the J gene end by 1 base; junction bases not matched to a gene: 13. From germline, CDR1 is SNHLY and CDR2 FYNNEI. CDR3 DNA: TGTGCCAGCAGTCCCTGGGTGTCCAGGGGGAGTAACTATGGCTACACCTTC. Its protein is CASSPWVSRGSNYGYTF.

In its sample, this clone was seen a few times. The rearrangement links TRBV30 to TRBJ2-2, with 12 bases matching TRBD2. The CDR3 spans 17 residues. Losses at the gene ends were 2 bases for V and 2 bases for J; bases not matched to a gene: 6. Looked up from germline, CDR1 is GTSNPN and CDR2 is SVGIG (reference sequence). The CDR3 loop is CAWSIWTSGTNTGELFF. The CDR3 nucleotides read TGTGCCTGGAGTATCTGGACTAGCGGGACCAACACCGGGGAGCTGTTTTTT.

The chain carries TRBV10-1 and TRBJ2-7; 10 bases are shared with TRBD1. The CDR3 covers 16 residues. Trimming cost V 6 bases and J 2 bases; bases outside gene matches: 10. Per germline, CDR1 WNHNN and CDR2 SYGVQD (reference sequence). The CDR3 DNA reads TGCGCCAGCAGCCAACTTGGGACAGGGGACCCCTACGAGCAGTACTTC. Its protein product is CASSQLGTGDPYEQYF.

This clone was detected once. The CDR3 DNA follows: TGTGCCAGCAGTTCCTACCCCCGTCGCATAGAAGCCTACGAGCAGTACTTC. It specifies CASSSYPRRIEAYEQYF. The gene calls are TRBV27 and TRBJ2-7; no clear D gene. V was shortened by 4 bases and J by 2 bases, with 21 bases between the two germline ends. CDR1 MNHEY and CDR2 SMNVEV come from the germline V gene (reference sequence). The CDR3 length is 17 residues.

The CDR3 reads CASRTVLDTEAFF. As DNA, the CDR3 is TGTGCCAGCAGAACAGTCCTGGACACTGAAGCTTTCTTT. This rearrangement joins TRBV6-5 to TRBJ1-1; D gene unclear. CDR1 and CDR2 from the germline V gene are MNHEY and SVGAGI. Trimming stripped 6 bases from V and 3 bases from J, with 11 bases between. CDR3 length: 13 residues.

The chain links TRBV5-4 to TRBJ2-5; TRBD2 agrees at 7 bases. CDR1 is SGHNT and CDR2 is YYREEE in the germline V gene (reference sequence). This CDR3 is 15 amino acids long. The ends lost 4 bases at V and 1 base at J; junction bases unmatched: 7. The CDR3 DNA is TGTGCCAGCAGCGGAAGGAGCGGGGTCCAAGAGACCCAGTACTTC. It yields the protein CASSGRSGVQETQYF. The whole variable domain, filled in from reference TRBV5-4 and TRBJ2-5, reads ETGVTQSPTHLIKTRGQQVTLRCSSQSGHNTVSWYQQALGQGPQFIFQYYREEENGRGNFPPRFSGLQFPNYSSELNVNALELDDSALYLCASSGRSGVQETQYFGPGTRLLVL.

This chain connects TRBV7-8 to TRBJ2-1, with 11 bases that match TRBD2. The length of the CDR3 is 16 residues. Germline V gene lookup returns CDR1 SGHVS and CDR2 FQNEAQ. Trimming took 5 bases from V and 5 from J; bases not matched to a gene: 8. The CDR3 sequence: CASSLTSGSSHNEQFF. The CDR3 DNA reads TGTGCCAGCAGCCTAACTAGCGGGAGCAGCCACAATGAGCAGTTCTTC.

This clone was seen only once. V usage is TRBV28 and J usage is TRBJ1-2, with TRBD1 as a possible D gene (5 bases). Germline values: CDR1 MDHEN, CDR2 SYDVKM. With 3 bases removed from V and 4 bases from J, the gap between germline ends came to 12 bases. The CDR3 covers 14 residues. CDR3 nucleotide sequence: TGTGCCAGCAGTTTCGTCCCGGGGGGCTATGGCTACACCTTC. Protein sequence: CASSFVPGGYGYTF.

The rearrangement uses TRBV5-5 and TRBJ1-1, with TRBD1 matching over 7 bases. V gave up 4 bases and J gave up 9 bases; unmatched junction bases: 9. Germline-derived CDR1 and CDR2 are SGHKS and YYEKEE (reference sequence). There are 13 residues in the CDR3. The CDR3 loop reads CASSLQGVPKAFF. For the CDR3, the DNA is TGTGCCAGCAGCCTGCAGGGGGTTCCCAAAGCTTTCTTT. The entire variable domain, with the rest obtained from reference TRBV5-5 and TRBJ1-1, is as follows: DAGVTQSPTHLIKTRGQQVTLRCSPISGHKSVSWYQQVLGQGPQFIFQYYEKEERGRGNFPDRFSARQFPNYSSELNVNALLLGDSALYLCASSLQGVPKAFFGQGTRLTVV.

The chain has TRBV7-3 and TRBJ2-2; 8 bases fit TRBD1. CDR1 and CDR2 (germline): SGHTA, FQGTGA. The trim removed 5 bases at V and 2 bases at J, leaving 4 bases unmatched. The CDR3 length is 15 residues. The CDR3 DNA follows: TGTGCCAGCAGCCGGACAGGGCTAAACACCGGGGAGCTGTTTTTT. Residues: CASSRTGLNTGELFF.

This sequence joins TRBV10-3 and TRBJ2-3; D is undetermined. Trimming stripped 9 bases from V and 5 bases from J, with 12 bases between. Germline V gives CDR1 ENHRY, CDR2 SYGVKD. The length of the CDR3 is 12 residues. The CDR3 region has the DNA TGTGCCATGAGGCAGTCTGAAGATACGCAGTATTTT. Its protein product is CAMRQSEDTQYF.

This clone occurred once. The chain joins TRBV11-3 to TRBJ2-5; a possible D gene is TRBD2 (6 bases). The V end was cut by 4 bases, the J end by 2 bases, with 17 bases between. Germline values: CDR1 SGHNT, CDR2 YENEEA. This CDR3 is built from 16 residues. The CDR3 DNA reads TGTGCCAGCAGCTATCGGGCGGGGCAAGGGCAAGAGACCCAGTACTTC. It yields the protein CASSYRAGQGQETQYF.

This clone was seen a handful of times. The V gene is TRBV25-1, the J gene TRBJ1-5; D ambiguous. The CDR3 is made up of 15 amino acids. The V gene's germline CDR1 is MGHDK and CDR2 SYGVNS. V lost 2 bases and J lost 3, with 11 bases in between. The CDR3 sequence: CASSENWSDNQPQHF. The CDR3, as DNA: TGTGCCAGCAGTGAAAATTGGTCAGACAATCAGCCCCAGCATTTT. Combining the CDR3 with reference TRBV25-1 and TRBJ1-5 gives the whole variable domain EADIYQTPRYLVIGTGKKITLECSQTMGHDKMYWYQQDPGMELHLIHYSYGVNSTEKGDLSSESTVSRIRTEHFPLTLESARPSHTSQYLCASSENWSDNQPQHFGDGTRLSIL.

The chain employs TRBV29-1 and TRBJ2-2; TRBD2 aligns across 7 bases. The junction had 6 bases not matched to a gene; V was cut back by 4 bases and J by 1 base. CDR3 length: 15 amino acids. Germline CDR1 and CDR2: SQVTM and ANQGSEA. CDR3 coding DNA: TGCAGCGTTGTCCCTAGCGGAATGAACACCGGGGAGCTGTTTTTT. Translating gives CSVVPSGMNTGELFF.